Reported below is one T cell receptor beta chain. The antigen is unknown. Repertoires were generated with immunoSEQ multiplex PCR, while TCRdb's copy carries only in-frame clones and drops some. The sample carries more than 110,000 clones, roughly 88% recorded once. The record originates from a study of T cell responses to AZD1222 COVID-19 vaccine. Study-level findings and limits: Mostly white British, mostly female donors; authors suggested clonal diversity may be underestimated.

Unmatched junction bases numbered 7, after V lost 6 bases and J lost 3 bases. The CDR3 is made up of 15 amino acids. The V gene's germline CDR1 is MNHEY and CDR2 SVGAGI. This clonotype was obtained from an adult in good health. Sequencing was performed on peripheral blood, taken on day 0 of AZD1222 vaccination. V is TRBV6-5 and J is TRBJ1-5; TRBD1 aligns across 8 bases. The CDR3 protein is CASRAGTGHNQPQHF. CDR3 nucleotides: TGTGCCAGCAGGGCCGGGACAGGCCACAATCAGCCCCAGCATTTT.